The 23 T cell receptor beta chains given below trace back to one sample, sequenced in a study of blood T cells in healthy people across ages. The authors ran a second PCR of 7 to 11 cycles using a sample-barcoded 5' primer and a J-beta primer mix. TCRdb reanalysed the 5' RACE reads using MiXCR and keeps one entry per CDR3 protein. The data show about 1.5 million distinct CDR3 sequences, roughly two fifths seen once. Material: blood. All receptors derive from a woman aged 18-29 years in good health.

J is TRBJ1-1 and V is TRBV20-1; no clear D gene. V was clipped by 1 base and J by 10 bases, with 10 bases between them. The CDR3 totals 11 residues. Germline CDR1 DFQATT, CDR2 SNEGSKA (reference sequence). CDR3 nucleotide sequence: TGCAGTGCTAGAGTGCGTACGGGAGCTTTCTTT. Translated, it gives CSARVRTGAFF.

This clonotype was seen a handful of times. The chain recombines TRBV28 with TRBJ2-3; TRBD2 matches 8 bases. The CDR3 runs to 17 residues. J was trimmed by 4 bases and V by 5 bases; bases with no gene match: 14. Germline lookup yields CDR1 MDHEN and CDR2 SYDVKM. The CDR3 region has the DNA TGTGCCAGCAGTGCACCGGGACTAGAGGGATGGGCAGATACGCAGTATTTT. Amino acid sequence: CASSAPGLEGWADTQYF.

This clonotype was seen only a few times. The rearrangement uses TRBV4-1 and TRBJ1-2; 9 bases are a match to TRBD1. Per germline, CDR1 MGHRA and CDR2 YSYEKL. V shed 4 bases and J 1 base; nucleotides not matched to a gene: 4. This CDR3 contains 15 residues. CDR3 loop: CASSPTTGGNYGYTF. The CDR3 DNA sequence: TGCGCCAGCAGCCCGACGACAGGGGGTAACTATGGCTACACCTTC.

Only a few counts were recorded for this clonotype. A read error is possible here, since a much larger clone lies one base away. The J gene is TRBJ2-5, the V gene TRBV5-5; D might be TRBD1 or TRBD2, each matching 5 bases. The V end was cut by 5 bases, the J end by 11 bases, with 25 bases between. The CDR3 totals 15 residues. Germline V gene lookup returns CDR1 SGHKS and CDR2 YYEKEE (reference sequence). The CDR3 sequence is CASSRRDEYTMRQYF. The CDR3 region has the DNA TGTGCCAGCAGTCGCCGGGACGAATATACAATGAGGCAGTACTTC.

A single count supports this clonotype. The chain couples TRBV29-1 to TRBJ2-7; 12 bases map to TRBD2. CDR3 length: 14 amino acids. The V segment lost 3 bases and the J segment 1 base; nucleotides outside the gene matches: 1. Looked up from germline, CDR1 is SQVTM and CDR2 is ANQGSEA. The CDR3 is CSVDGLAGSYEQYF. In DNA, the CDR3 is TGCAGCGTTGATGGACTAGCGGGGTCCTACGAGCAGTACTTC.

This sequence joins TRBV5-1 and TRBJ2-3, with 7 bases identical to TRBD2. CDR3 length equals 15 residues. Trimming removed 6 bases from V and 4 bases from J; junction bases left unmatched: 11. Looked up from germline, CDR1 is SGHRS and CDR2 is YFSETQ. CDR3: CASNFSGTTPDTQYF. The CDR3, as DNA: TGCGCCAGCAACTTTTCCGGGACTACCCCAGATACGCAGTATTTT.

This sequence joins TRBV14 and TRBJ2-7; D might be TRBD2 (6 bases). With 1 base removed from V and 6 bases from J, the gap between germline ends came to 10 bases. CDR1 SGHDN and CDR2 FVKESK come from the germline V gene. The CDR3 is 13 residues long. CDR3 nucleotide sequence: TGTGCCAGCAGCCAAGGGCAGGGACTCGAGCAGTACTTC. Protein product: CASSQGQGLEQYF.

This clonotype was seen a handful of times. The gene calls are TRBV7-9 and TRBJ1-1, with D hard to call. V lost 4 bases to trimming and J lost 2 bases, with 5 bases between them. This CDR3 comprises 12 residues. Germline assignment: CDR1 SEHNR and CDR2 FQNEAQ (reference sequence). The CDR3 region has the DNA TGTGCCAGCAGCTCCCCCAACACTGAAGCTTTCTTT. Its protein product is CASSSPNTEAFF.

Points on this clonotype: At one of its ends the junction is not consistent with the germline gene, which may arise from a read error. The rearrangement uses TRBV3-1 and TRBJ1-6, with D tentatively TRBD1 (5 bases). This CDR3 has 14 amino acids. Germline V gene lookup returns CDR1 LGHDT and CDR2 YNNKEL (reference sequence). CDR3 DNA sequence: TGTGCTAGCAGCCTGTCTGGGGACCCTGCCTCGGCCCACTTT. Translating it yields CASSLSGDPASAHF.

The rearrangement uses TRBV2 and TRBJ1-6, with 8 bases fitting TRBD1. Trimming took 4 bases from V and 9 from J; bases not matched to a gene: 2. The CDR3 extends over 13 amino acids. Germline CDR1 and CDR2: SNHLY and FYNNEI. This CDR3 is CASSADRGSPLHF. The CDR3 DNA reads as TGTGCCAGCAGTGCCGACAGGGGTTCACCCCTCCACTTT.

The rearrangement joins TRBV7-9 to TRBJ2-7; D remains unclear. The CDR3 spans 14 residues. From germline, CDR1 is SEHNR and CDR2 FQNEAQ (reference sequence). The V and J ends lost 4 bases and 5 bases respectively, with 15 bases between them. CDR3 sequence reads: CASSSGMITDEQYF. The CDR3, as DNA: TGTGCCAGCAGCTCAGGAATGATTACGGACGAGCAGTACTTC.

The CDR3 DNA is TGTGCCAGCAGTGACCGAAACAGGGGTGGGCAGTTCTTC. This encodes CASSDRNRGGQFF. The chain links TRBV25-1 to TRBJ2-1; 7 nucleotides line up with TRBD1. Unmatched junction bases numbered 8, after V lost 3 bases and J lost 12 bases. Germline V gene lookup returns CDR1 MGHDK and CDR2 SYGVNS. This CDR3 region has 13 residues.

This clonotype was recorded a few times. V gene TRBV19 combines with J gene TRBJ1-5; unclear D gene. V dropped 6 bases and J dropped 7 bases, with 16 bases sitting between them. CDR3 size: 14 residues. Germline loops: CDR1 LNHDA, CDR2 SQIVND (reference sequence). As DNA, the CDR3 is TGTGCCAGTAGCGATGACGGGAGGTACCAGCCCCAGCATTTT. It specifies CASSDDGRYQPQHF.

This clonotype was recorded a few times. The chain has TRBV5-6 and TRBJ2-1, with 10 bases aligning to TRBD2. The germline gives CDR1 SGHDT, CDR2 YYEEEE. V was pared by 1 base and J by 4 bases, with 5 bases of the junction left unmatched. This CDR3 is built from 16 residues. CDR3 coding DNA: TGTGCCAGCAGCTTGACTCTAGCGGGGGATTACAATGAGCAGTTCTTC. It is translated as CASSLTLAGDYNEQFF.

This chain joins TRBV6-1 and TRBJ2-7; TRBD1 matches at 8 bases. V shed 3 bases, J shed 4 bases, and the junction held 5 bases outside the gene matches. The germline gives CDR1 MNHNS, CDR2 SASEGT. The CDR3 consists of 14 residues. The CDR3 here is CASSERQGAYEQYF. In DNA form, the CDR3 reads TGTGCCAGCAGTGAGCGTCAGGGGGCTTACGAGCAGTACTTC.

This clonotype was recorded a few times. This sequence joins TRBV7-2 and TRBJ1-1; possibly TRBD1 for D (5 bases). The CDR3 contains 13 residues. Trimming took 6 bases from V and 8 from J, leaving 16 bases between them. The germline gives CDR1 SGHTA, CDR2 FQGNSA. The CDR3, as DNA: TGTGCCAGCAGTCGCCCGGGGACGGGAGAAGCTTTCTTT. This codes for CASSRPGTGEAFF.

The V call is TRBV5-1, the J call TRBJ2-3; D is ambiguous. CDR3 length: 13 amino acids. V was shortened by 6 bases and J by 5 bases, with 13 bases between the two germline ends. Germline V gene lookup returns CDR1 SGHRS and CDR2 YFSETQ. CDR3 bases: TGCGCCAGCAAGGACGGACGGAAAGATACGCAGTATTTT. Translated, it gives CASKDGRKDTQYF.

The CDR3 region is CASIPGQRGSYNEQFF. The CDR3 nucleotides are TGTGCCAGCATTCCCGGCCAGCGGGGATCCTACAATGAGCAGTTCTTC. The gene calls are TRBV6-2 or TRBV6-3 and TRBJ2-1; 7 bases map to TRBD2. V lost 7 bases to trimming and J lost 1 base; unmatched junction nucleotides: 10. Germline CDR1 and CDR2: MNHEY and SVGEGT. This CDR3 region has 16 residues.

This clonotype has more than one count but fewer than ten. V and J are TRBV6-6 and TRBJ1-6, with D possibly being TRBD1 (5 bases). This CDR3 comprises 15 residues. Between the trimmed V and J ends, which lost 7 bases and 7 bases, there was a span of 17 bases. The germline gives CDR1 MNHNY, CDR2 SVGAGI (reference sequence). The CDR3 coding sequence is TGTGCCAGCACCCCGGGGAGGGGTCGGAATTCACCCCTCCACTTT. Its translation is CASTPGRGRNSPLHF.

J is TRBJ2-1 and V is TRBV27; the match to TRBD2 covers 9 bases. The V segment lost 3 bases and the J segment 9 bases; nucleotides outside the gene matches: 6. This CDR3 has 14 residues. Germline values: CDR1 MNHEY, CDR2 SMNVEV (reference sequence). In DNA form, the CDR3 reads TGTGCCAGCAGTTTCAGAGCGGGAGGTAGTGAGCAGTTCTTC. It translates to CASSFRAGGSEQFF.

There are a few counts of this clonotype. The rearrangement links TRBV20-1 to TRBJ1-1, with TRBD1 as a possible D gene (5 bases). Germline V lookup: CDR1 DFQATT, CDR2 SNEGSKA (reference sequence). This CDR3 has 14 amino acids. The germline V and J ends were trimmed by 4 bases and 4 bases, with 16 bases remaining between them. The CDR3 loop is CSAIRPTQGTEAFF. CDR3 nucleotides: TGCAGTGCTATTCGCCCGACTCAGGGCACTGAAGCTTTCTTT.

This clonotype came up a few times. The junction does not match germline at one end; this may be a read error. Here the CDR3 DNA reads TGTGCTAGCAGCTTAGCCTGCCAGGGGGAAGAGACCCAGTACTTC. Encoded protein: CASSLACQGEETQYF. The chain has TRBV7-7 and TRBJ2-5; 7 nucleotides match TRBD1. The CDR3 extends over 15 amino acids. From germline, CDR1 is SSHAT and CDR2 FNYEAQ (reference sequence).

This chain joins TRBV25-1 and TRBJ1-2; D gene ambiguous. This CDR3 has 13 amino acids. With 5 bases removed from V and 5 bases from J, the gap between germline ends came to 12 bases. CDR1 and CDR2 from the germline V gene are MGHDK and SYGVNS. The CDR3 DNA follows: TGTGCCAGCAGTTGTCCATCCGGGTATGGCTACACCTTC. Amino acid sequence: CASSCPSGYGYTF.